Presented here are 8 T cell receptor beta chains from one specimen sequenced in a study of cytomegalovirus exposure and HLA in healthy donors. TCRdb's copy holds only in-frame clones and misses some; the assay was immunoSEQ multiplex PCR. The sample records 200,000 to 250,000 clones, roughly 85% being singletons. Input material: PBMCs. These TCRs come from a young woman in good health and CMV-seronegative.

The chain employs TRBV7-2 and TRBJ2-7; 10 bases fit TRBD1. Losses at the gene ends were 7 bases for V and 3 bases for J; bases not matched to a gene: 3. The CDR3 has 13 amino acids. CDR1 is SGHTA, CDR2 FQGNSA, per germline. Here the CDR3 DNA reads TGTGCCAGCAACCGGGACAGGGGCTACGAGCAGTACTTC. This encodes CASNRDRGYEQYF.

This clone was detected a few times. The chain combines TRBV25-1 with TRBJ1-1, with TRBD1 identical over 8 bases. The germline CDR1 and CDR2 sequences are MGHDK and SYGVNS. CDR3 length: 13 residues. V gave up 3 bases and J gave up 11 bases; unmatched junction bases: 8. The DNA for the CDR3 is TGTGCCAGCAGTGATTGGGGACAGGTGGGCGCTTTCTTT. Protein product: CASSDWGQVGAFF.

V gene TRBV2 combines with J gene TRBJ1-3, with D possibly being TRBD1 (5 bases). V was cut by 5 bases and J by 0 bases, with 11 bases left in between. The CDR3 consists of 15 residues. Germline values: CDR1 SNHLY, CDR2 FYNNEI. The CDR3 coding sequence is TGTGCCAGCAGTAGGGACGGCAACTCTGGAAACACCATATATTTT. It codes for CASSRDGNSGNTIYF.

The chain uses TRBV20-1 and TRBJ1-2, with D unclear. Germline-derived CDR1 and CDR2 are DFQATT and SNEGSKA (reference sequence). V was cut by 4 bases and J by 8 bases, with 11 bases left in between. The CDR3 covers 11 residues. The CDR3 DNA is TGCAGTGCTAAACCCAGTGGGGGCTACACCTTC. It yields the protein CSAKPSGGYTF.

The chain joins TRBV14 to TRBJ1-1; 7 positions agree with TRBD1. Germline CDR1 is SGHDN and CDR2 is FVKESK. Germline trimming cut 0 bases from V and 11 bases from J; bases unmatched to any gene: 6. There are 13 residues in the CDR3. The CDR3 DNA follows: TGTGCCAGCAGCCAAGAATTAAGGGGGCAGGCTTTCTTT. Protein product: CASSQELRGQAFF.

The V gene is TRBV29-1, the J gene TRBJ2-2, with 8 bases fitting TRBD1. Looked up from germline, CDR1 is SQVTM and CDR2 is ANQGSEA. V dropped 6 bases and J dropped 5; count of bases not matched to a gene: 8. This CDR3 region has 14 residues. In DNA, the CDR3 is TGCAGCGTCCTTGGACAGGGCGAGACCGGGGAGCTGTTTTTT. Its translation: CSVLGQGETGELFF.

CDR3 nucleotide sequence: TGTGCCAGCAGCCTGACTAGCGGGGGGGCCGGGGAGCTGTTTTTT. Translation gives CASSLTSGGAGELFF. The gene calls are TRBV11-3 and TRBJ2-2; 14 nucleotides line up with TRBD2. The CDR3 is made up of 15 amino acids. J lost 6 bases, V lost 5 bases, and 2 bases had no gene match. Germline CDR1 SGHNT, CDR2 YENEEA.

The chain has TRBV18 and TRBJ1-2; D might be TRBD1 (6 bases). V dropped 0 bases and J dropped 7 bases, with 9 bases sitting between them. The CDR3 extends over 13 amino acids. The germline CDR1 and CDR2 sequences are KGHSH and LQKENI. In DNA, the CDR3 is TGTGCCAGCTCACCACCGGACAGTCTTGGCTACACCTTC. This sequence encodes CASSPPDSLGYTF.